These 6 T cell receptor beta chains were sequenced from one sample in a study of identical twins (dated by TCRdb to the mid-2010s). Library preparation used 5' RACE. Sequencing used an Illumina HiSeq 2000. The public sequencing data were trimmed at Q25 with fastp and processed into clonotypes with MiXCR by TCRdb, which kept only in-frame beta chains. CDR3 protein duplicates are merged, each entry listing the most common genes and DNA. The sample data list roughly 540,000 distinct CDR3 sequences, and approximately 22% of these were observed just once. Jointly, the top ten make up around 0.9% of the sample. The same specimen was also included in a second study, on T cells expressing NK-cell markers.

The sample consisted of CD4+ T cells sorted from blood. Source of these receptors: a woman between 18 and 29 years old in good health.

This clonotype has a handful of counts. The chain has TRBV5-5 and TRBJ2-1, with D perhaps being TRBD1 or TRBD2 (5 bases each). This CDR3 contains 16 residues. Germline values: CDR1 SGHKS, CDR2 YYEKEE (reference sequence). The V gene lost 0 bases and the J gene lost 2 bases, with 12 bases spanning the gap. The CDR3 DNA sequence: TGTGCCAGCAGCTTGGAAGGGACGGTCGCCTACAATGAGCAGTTCTTC. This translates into CASSLEGTVAYNEQFF. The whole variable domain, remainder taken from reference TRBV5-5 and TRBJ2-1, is DAGVTQSPTHLIKTRGQQVTLRCSPISGHKSVSWYQQVLGQGPQFIFQYYEKEERGRGNFPDRFSARQFPNYSSELNVNALLLGDSALYLCASSLEGTVAYNEQFFGPGTRLTVL.

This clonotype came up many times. The CDR3 loop is CASNRGNTQYF. CDR3 coding DNA: TGTGCCAGCAATAGGGGGAATACGCAGTATTTT. This sequence joins TRBV12-3 or TRBV12-4 and TRBJ2-3, with D perhaps matching TRBD1 (6 bases). The CDR3 extends over 11 amino acids. V lost 7 bases to trimming and J lost 7 bases, with 9 bases between them.

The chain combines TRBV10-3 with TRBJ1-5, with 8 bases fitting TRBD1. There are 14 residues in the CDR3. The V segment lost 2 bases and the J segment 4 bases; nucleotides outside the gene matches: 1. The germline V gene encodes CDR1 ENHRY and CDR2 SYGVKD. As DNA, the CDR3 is TGTGCCATCAGTGAGAGGGACAGGAATCAGCCCCAGCATTTT. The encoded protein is CAISERDRNQPQHF.

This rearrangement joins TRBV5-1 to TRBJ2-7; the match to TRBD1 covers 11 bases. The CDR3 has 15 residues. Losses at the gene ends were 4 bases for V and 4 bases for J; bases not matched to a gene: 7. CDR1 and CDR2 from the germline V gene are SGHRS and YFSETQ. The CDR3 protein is CASSTGQGASYEQYF. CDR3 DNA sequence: TGCGCCAGCAGCACTGGACAGGGGGCGTCGTACGAGCAGTACTTC.

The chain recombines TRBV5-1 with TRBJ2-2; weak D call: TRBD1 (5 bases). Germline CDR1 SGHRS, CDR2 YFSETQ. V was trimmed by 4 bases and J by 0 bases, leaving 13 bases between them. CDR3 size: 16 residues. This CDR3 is CASSPRQTSNTGELFF. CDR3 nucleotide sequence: TGCGCCAGCAGCCCTCGACAGACCTCGAACACCGGGGAGCTGTTTTTT.

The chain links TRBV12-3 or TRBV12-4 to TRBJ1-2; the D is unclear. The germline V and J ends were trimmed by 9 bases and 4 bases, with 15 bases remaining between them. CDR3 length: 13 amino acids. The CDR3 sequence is CASRLTGGYGYTF. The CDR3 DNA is TGTGCCAGTCGGCTAACGGGTGGCTATGGCTACACCTTC.